This T cell receptor beta chain was captured in a study of blood T cell repertoires in COVID-19. Study-level information: T cells, B-cell-depleted T cells, or PBMCs supplied cDNA or gDNA.

Sequencing was performed with immunoSEQ multiplex PCR; in TCRdb, only in-frame clones are kept and a portion is missing. The table includes roughly 130,000 clones, around 88% detected once. This CDR3 is built from 16 residues. Germline V gene lookup returns CDR1 SGHRS and CDR2 YFSETQ. The V gene end was trimmed by 4 bases and the J gene end by 0 bases; junction bases not matched to a gene: 5. V and J are TRBV5-1 and TRBJ2-2, with 8 bases aligning to TRBD1. The material sequenced was PBMCs or T cells enriched from blood (not recorded which). The receptor's source is a woman aged 45-59 years who had recovered from COVID-19. The CDR3 nucleotides read TGCGCCAGCAGCCGACAGGGGACCACGAACACCGGGGAGCTGTTTTTT. It translates to CASSRQGTTNTGELFF.